This TCR beta chain emerged from a study of blood T cell repertoires in COVID-19. In germline, CDR1 is LNHDA, CDR2 SQIVND (reference sequence). CDR3 length equals 17 residues. J was trimmed by 2 bases and V by 6 bases; bases with no gene match: 14. Self-reported history from a screening survey and questionnaire set each donor's cohort. Resolution of symptoms, clearance, or two negative PCRs was present in recovered Cohort 3 donors. Source study methods: For nucleated cells, counts were estimated from reference gene primer amplification. Profiled with immunoSEQ multiplex PCR; TCRdb holds only in-frame clones, not every one. D and trimming were read from the DNA, whereas the V and J calls and clone size are those reported in that table. The sample carries fewer than 300,000 clones, 80% to 95% recorded once.

The source is a woman aged 30 to 39 who had recovered from COVID-19. The sample comprised PBMCs or T cells enriched from blood (not recorded which). This rearrangement joins TRBV19 to TRBJ1-2; 8 nucleotides match TRBD1. CDR3 sequence (DNA): TGTGCCAGTAGCTTGCAGGGGGCGCTGGAAGGGAACTATGGCTACACCTTC. This gives the protein CASSLQGALEGNYGYTF.